The present T cell receptor beta chain was sequenced within a study of blood T cell repertoires in COVID-19. Whole-study context: The study drew acute and convalescent COVID-19 samples from the United States, Italy and Spain. Sources were T cells, B-cell-depleted T cells, or PBMCs; the material itself was cDNA or gDNA.

Followed over time, Seattle patients had been enrolled while infection was active. Using immunoSEQ multiplex PCR, the repertoire was profiled, and TCRdb retains in-frame clones only, with some absent. In the table there are roughly 150,000 clones, around 87% of which are singletons. V was trimmed by 3 bases and J by 0 bases, leaving 9 bases between them. This CDR3 has 14 amino acids. CDR1 is SGHTA and CDR2 is FQGNSA in the germline V gene. The sequence came from a woman of 80 years or more with COVID-19, enrolled during active disease. The J gene is TRBJ2-7, the V gene TRBV7-2; D gene uncertain. What was sequenced was peripheral blood. DNA for the CDR3: TGTGCCAGCAGCTTTAGTGTTCGCTCCTACGAGCAGTACTTC. Protein product: CASSFSVRSYEQYF.